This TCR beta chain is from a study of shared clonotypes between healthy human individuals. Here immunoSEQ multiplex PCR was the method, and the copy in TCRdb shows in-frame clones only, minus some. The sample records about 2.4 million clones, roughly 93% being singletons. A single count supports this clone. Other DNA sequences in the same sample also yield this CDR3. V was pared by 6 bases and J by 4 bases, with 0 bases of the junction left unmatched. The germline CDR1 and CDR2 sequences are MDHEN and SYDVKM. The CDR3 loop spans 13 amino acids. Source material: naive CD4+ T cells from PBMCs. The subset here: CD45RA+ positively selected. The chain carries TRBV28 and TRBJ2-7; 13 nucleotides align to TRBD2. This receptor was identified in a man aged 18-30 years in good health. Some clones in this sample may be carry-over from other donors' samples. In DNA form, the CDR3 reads TGTGCCAGCAGGACTAGCGGGAGGTACGAGCAGTACTTC. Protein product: CASRTSGRYEQYF.